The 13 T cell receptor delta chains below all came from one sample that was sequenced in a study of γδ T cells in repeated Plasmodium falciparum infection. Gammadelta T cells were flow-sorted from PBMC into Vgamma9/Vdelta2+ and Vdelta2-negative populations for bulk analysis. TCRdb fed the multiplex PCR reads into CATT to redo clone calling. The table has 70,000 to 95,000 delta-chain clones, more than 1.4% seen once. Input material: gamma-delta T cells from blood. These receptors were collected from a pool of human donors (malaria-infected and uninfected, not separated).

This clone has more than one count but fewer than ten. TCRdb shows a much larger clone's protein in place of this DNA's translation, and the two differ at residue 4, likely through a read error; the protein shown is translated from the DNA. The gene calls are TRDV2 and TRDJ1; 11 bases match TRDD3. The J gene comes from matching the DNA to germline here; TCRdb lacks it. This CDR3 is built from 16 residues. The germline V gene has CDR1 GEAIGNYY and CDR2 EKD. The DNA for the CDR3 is TGTGCCTGTGTCACCGACTGGGGGATAAACGGCGATAAACTCATCTTT. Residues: CACVTDWGINGDKLIF.

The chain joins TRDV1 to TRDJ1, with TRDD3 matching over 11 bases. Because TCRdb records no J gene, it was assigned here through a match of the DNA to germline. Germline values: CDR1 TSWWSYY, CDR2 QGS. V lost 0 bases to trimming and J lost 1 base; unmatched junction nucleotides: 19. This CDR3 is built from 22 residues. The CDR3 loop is CALGELVPLYWGIRWGTDKLIF. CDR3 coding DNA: TGTGCTCTTGGGGAACTAGTCCCCCTCTACTGGGGGATAAGGTGGGGCACCGATAAACTCATCTTT.

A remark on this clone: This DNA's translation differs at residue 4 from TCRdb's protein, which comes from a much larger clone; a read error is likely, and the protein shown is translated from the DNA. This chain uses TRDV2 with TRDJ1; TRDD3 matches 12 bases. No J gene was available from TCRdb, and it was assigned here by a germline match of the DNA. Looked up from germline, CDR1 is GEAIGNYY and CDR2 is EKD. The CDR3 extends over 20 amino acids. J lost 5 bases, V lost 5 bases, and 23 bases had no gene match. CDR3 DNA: TGTGCCTGTGGCGGGGGCGCCACTCGTACTGGGGGATACAAAGTTGATAAACTCATCTTT. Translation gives CACGGGATRTGGYKVDKLIF.

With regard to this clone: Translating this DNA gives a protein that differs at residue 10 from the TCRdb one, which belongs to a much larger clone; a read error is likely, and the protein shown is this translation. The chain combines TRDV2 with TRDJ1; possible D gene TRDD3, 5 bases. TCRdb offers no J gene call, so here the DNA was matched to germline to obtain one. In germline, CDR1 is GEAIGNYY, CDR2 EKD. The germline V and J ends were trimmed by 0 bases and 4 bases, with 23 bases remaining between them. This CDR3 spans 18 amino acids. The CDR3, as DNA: TGTGCCTGTGACACCGTAGGCCCGGGGGGTAGGAGGGACGATAAACTCATCTTT. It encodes CACDTVGPGGRRDDKLIF.

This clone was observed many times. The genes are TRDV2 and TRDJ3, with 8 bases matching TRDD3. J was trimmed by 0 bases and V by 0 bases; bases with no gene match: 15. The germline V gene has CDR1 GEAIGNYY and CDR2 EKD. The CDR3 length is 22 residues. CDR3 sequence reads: CACDTILSTGGPSSWDTRQMFF. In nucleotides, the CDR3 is TGTGCCTGTGACACCATTCTTTCTACTGGGGGCCCGAGCTCCTGGGACACCCGACAGATGTTTTTC.

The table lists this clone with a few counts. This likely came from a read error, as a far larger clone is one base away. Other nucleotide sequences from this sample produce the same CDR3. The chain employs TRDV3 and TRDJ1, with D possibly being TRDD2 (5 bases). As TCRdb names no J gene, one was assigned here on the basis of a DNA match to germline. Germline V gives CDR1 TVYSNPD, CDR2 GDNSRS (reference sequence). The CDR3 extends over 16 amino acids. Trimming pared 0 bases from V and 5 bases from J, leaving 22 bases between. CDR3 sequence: CAFSTFVPLPTDKLIF. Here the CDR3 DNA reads TGTGCCTTTAGTACCTTCGTACCCCTCCCCACTGATAAACTCATCTTT.

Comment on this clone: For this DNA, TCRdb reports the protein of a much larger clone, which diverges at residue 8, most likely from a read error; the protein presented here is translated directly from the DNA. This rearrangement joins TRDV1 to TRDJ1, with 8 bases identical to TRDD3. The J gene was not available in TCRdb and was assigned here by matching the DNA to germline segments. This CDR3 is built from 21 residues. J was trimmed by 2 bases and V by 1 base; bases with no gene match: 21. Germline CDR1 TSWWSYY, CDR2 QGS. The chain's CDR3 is CALGERPCSRDTPLQTDKLIF. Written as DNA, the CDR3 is TGTGCTCTTGGGGAACGCCCCTGCAGCCGGGATACGCCTTTACAAACCGATAAACTCATCTTT.

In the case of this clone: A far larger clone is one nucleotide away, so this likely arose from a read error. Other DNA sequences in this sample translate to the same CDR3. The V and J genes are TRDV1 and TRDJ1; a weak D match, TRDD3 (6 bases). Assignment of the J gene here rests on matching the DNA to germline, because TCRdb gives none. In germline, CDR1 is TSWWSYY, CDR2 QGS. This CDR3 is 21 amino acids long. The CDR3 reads CALGESLTYMGARFLVDKLIF. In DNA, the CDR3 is TGTGCTCTCGGGGAATCTTTGACCTACATGGGGGCCCGTTTTCTAGTCGATAAACTCATCTTT.

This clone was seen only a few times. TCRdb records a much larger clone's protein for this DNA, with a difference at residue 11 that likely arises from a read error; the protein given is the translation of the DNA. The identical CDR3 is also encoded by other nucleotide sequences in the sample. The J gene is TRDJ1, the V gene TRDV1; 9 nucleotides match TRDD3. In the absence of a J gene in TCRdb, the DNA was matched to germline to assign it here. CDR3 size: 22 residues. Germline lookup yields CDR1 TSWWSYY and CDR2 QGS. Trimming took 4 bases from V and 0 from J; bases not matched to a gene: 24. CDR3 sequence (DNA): TGTGCTCTTGGGGGAAGAGCACCCCCTAACCGGGGGATACTCTTCAACACCGATAAACTCATCTTT. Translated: CALGGRAPPNRGILFNTDKLIF.

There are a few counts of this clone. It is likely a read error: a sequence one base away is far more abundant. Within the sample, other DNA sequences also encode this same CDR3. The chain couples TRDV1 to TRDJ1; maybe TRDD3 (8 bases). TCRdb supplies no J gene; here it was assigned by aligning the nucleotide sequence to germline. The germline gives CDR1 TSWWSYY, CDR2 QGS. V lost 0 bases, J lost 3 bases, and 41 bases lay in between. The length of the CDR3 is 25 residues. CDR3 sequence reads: CALGELWAFLRSTGGKQGEADKLIF. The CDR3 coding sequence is TGTGCTCTTGGGGAACTATGGGCGTTCCTACGTTCCACTGGGGGGAAACAGGGGGAGGCCGATAAACTCATCTTT.

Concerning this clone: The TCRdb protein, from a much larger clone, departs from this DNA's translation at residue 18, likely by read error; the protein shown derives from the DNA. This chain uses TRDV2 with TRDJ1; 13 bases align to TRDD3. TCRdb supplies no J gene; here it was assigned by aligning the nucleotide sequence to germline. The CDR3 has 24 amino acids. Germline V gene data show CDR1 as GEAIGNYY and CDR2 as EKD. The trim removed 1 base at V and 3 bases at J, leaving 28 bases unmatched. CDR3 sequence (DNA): TGTGCCTGTGACACTGGCCCTATTTCCGGCAAAGTACTGGGGGATACGCTAGACTCCGATAAACTCATCTTT. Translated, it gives CACDTGPISGKVLGDTLDSDKLIF.

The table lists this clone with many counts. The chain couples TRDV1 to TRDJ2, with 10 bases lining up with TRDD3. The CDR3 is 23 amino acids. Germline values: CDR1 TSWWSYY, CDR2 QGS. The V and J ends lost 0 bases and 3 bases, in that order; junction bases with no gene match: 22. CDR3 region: CALGELGDKLGDWGIGLTAQLFF. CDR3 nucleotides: TGTGCTCTTGGGGAACTAGGGGATAAGTTGGGAGACTGGGGGATCGGGCTGACAGCACAACTCTTCTTT.

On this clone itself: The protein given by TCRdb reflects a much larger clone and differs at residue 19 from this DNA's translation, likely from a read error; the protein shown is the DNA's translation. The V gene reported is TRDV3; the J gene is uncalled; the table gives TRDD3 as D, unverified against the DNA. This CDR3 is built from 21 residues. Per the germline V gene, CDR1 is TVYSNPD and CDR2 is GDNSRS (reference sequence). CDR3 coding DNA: TGTGCCTTTGAGCCGACCTGGGGGATTAAGGCCACTTCGCGGGCTTCCGATAAACACATCTTT. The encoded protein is CAFEPTWGIKATSRASDKHIF.